This entry features one TCR beta chain sequence. The assay was immunoSEQ multiplex PCR, and TCRdb's table has in-frame clones only and misses some. Of under 250,000 clones listed, 82% are singletons. These data belong to a study of blood T cell repertoires in COVID-19. Germline assignment: CDR1 SGHRS and CDR2 YFSETQ. V dropped 8 bases and J dropped 2 bases, with 13 bases sitting between them. The CDR3 length is 13 residues. The V and J genes are TRBV5-1 and TRBJ1-2, with D tentatively TRBD1 (6 bases). The sequence derives from a woman aged 60-70 years who had recovered from COVID-19. Material: PBMCs or T cells enriched from blood (not recorded which). The CDR3 loop is CARHLGQNYGYTF. The CDR3 region has the DNA TGCGCCAGGCATTTGGGACAAAACTATGGCTACACCTTC. Full variable domain (remainder filled in from reference TRBV5-1 and TRBJ1-2): KAGVTQTPRYLIKTRGQQVTLSCSPISGHRSVSWYQQTPGQGLQFLFEYFSETQRNKGNFPGRFSGRQFSNSRSEMNVSTLELGDSALYLCARHLGQNYGYTFGSGTRLTVV.